This T cell receptor (beta chain) appears in the sequencing data of a study of graft-versus-host responses after intestinal transplantation. Across the study: Anti-thymocyte globulin was used for induction in all recipients, who then took tacrolimus and steroids for approximately 3 years.

Study-level findings and limits: Early post-transplant falls in HvG clones accompanied the peak levels of circulating GvH clones. Recipient marrow contained GvH clones, some of which appeared first in ileum or blood. Patients who carried graft-donor T cell macrochimerism also had high graft-versus-host to host-versus-graft clonal ratios in their allografts.

There are 15 residues in the CDR3. Trimming removed 5 bases at V and 1 base at J, with 16 bases between. CDR1 is GTSNPN and CDR2 is SVGIG in the germline V gene (reference sequence). The repertoire was sequenced with immunoSEQ multiplex PCR; TCRdb's copy has only in-frame clones and lacks some. Among tens of thousands of clones listed, around 95% were seen once. Turning to this clone: Its antigen is unknown.

Source: unstimulated CD8+ T cells sorted from spleen or lymph node cells, taken before transplant. The chain couples TRBV30 to TRBJ2-3, with a possible D match to TRBD1 (6 bases). The origin of this receptor is a human donor who was the organ donor for an intestinal transplant. The DNA for the CDR3 is TGTGCCTGGGGTCAAGGCCACAGGGGCACAGATACGCAGTATTTT. Protein sequence: CAWGQGHRGTDTQYF.